The 20 T cell receptor beta chains given below trace back to one sample, sequenced in a study of T cell responses to AZD1222 COVID-19 vaccine. Some clones are missing from TCRdb's copy, which holds only in-frame ones; the method was immunoSEQ multiplex PCR. Among about 61,000 clones listed, around 81% were seen once. The starting material was peripheral blood, obtained 28 days after the second AZD1222 dose. These receptors were obtained from an adult who received the AZD1222 COVID-19 vaccine.

This rearrangement joins TRBV9 to TRBJ1-2; D remains unclear. The CDR3 spans 15 residues. CDR1 SGDLS and CDR2 YYNGEE come from the germline V gene. V lost 0 bases and J 0 bases, leaving 9 bases between the germline ends. The CDR3 sequence: CASSVGVDANYGYTF. The CDR3 nucleotides are TGTGCCAGCAGCGTAGGGGTGGATGCTAACTATGGCTACACCTTC.

The chain combines TRBV28 with TRBJ2-5; TRBD2 agrees at 7 bases. Trimming took 8 bases from V and 7 from J; bases not matched to a gene: 7. Per germline, CDR1 MDHEN and CDR2 SYDVKM. This CDR3 spans 12 amino acids. CDR3 sequence: CASSSGAWTQYF. CDR3 DNA sequence: TGTGCCAGCTCTAGCGGTGCGTGGACCCAGTACTTC.

The rearrangement links TRBV29-1 to TRBJ2-1; TRBD2 agrees at 9 bases. The V gene's germline CDR1 is SQVTM and CDR2 ANQGSEA. The CDR3 contains 16 residues. V was pared by 4 bases and J by 2 bases, with 9 bases of the junction left unmatched. The CDR3 region has the DNA TGCAGCGTTGTCGGTGCGGCTAGCGGGGCCTACAATGAGCAGTTCTTC. This gives the protein CSVVGAASGAYNEQFF.

The chain uses TRBV30 and TRBJ1-2; unclear D gene. V was clipped by 3 bases and J by 10 bases, with 21 bases between them. Germline-derived CDR1 and CDR2 are GTSNPN and SVGIG (reference sequence). CDR3 length: 14 residues. This chain's CDR3 is CAWRGDGMGTYYTF. CDR3 nucleotide sequence: TGTGCCTGGAGGGGTGACGGTATGGGCACATACTACACCTTC.

The count of this clone is one. The chain couples TRBV19 to TRBJ1-1; no clear D. Germline assignment: CDR1 LNHDA and CDR2 SQIVND (reference sequence). V was pared by 5 bases and J by 1 base, with 8 bases between. This CDR3 has 13 residues. This CDR3 reads CASSWQRNTEAFF. In DNA form, the CDR3 reads TGTGCCAGTAGTTGGCAAAGGAACACTGAAGCTTTCTTT.

The chain couples TRBV5-1 to TRBJ2-5, with 8 bases identical to TRBD2. This CDR3 comprises 16 residues. V gave up 1 base and J gave up 5 bases; unmatched junction bases: 10. In germline, CDR1 is SGHRS, CDR2 YFSETQ. The CDR3 is CASSLSFGRAPETQYF. Written as DNA, the CDR3 is TGCGCCAGCAGCTTGTCGTTCGGGAGGGCCCCGGAGACCCAGTACTTC.

This chain connects TRBV18 to TRBJ1-6; TRBD1 matches at 8 bases. The V segment lost 3 bases and the J segment 6 bases; nucleotides outside the gene matches: 7. This CDR3 contains 16 residues. Germline CDR1 and CDR2: KGHSH and LQKENI. The CDR3 here is CASSPFRDRSNSPLHF. The CDR3 DNA reads as TGTGCCAGCTCACCTTTTCGGGACAGGAGTAATTCACCCCTCCACTTT.

As DNA, the CDR3 is TGCGCCAGCAGCCAAGATGGGGCGGGAGCCGCTCAAGAGACCCAGTACTTC. Its protein product is CASSQDGAGAAQETQYF. This chain connects TRBV4-3 to TRBJ2-5, with TRBD2 matching 7 bases. V gave up 0 bases and J gave up 2 bases; unmatched junction bases: 9. This CDR3 has 17 residues. Germline values: CDR1 LGHNA, CDR2 YSLEER.

The genes are TRBV6-5 and TRBJ2-1, with 10 bases matching TRBD2. Germline CDR1 reads MNHEY; CDR2 reads SVGAGI. V gave up 6 bases and J gave up 4 bases; unmatched junction bases: 6. The CDR3 is 15 residues long. The CDR3 loop is CASRMLAGAYNEQFF. CDR3 nucleotides: TGTGCCAGCAGAATGCTAGCGGGGGCGTACAATGAGCAGTTCTTC.

This chain joins TRBV18 and TRBJ2-3; TRBD1 is a possible D gene (5 bases). The CDR3 totals 15 residues. Trimming took 3 bases from V and 3 from J, leaving 13 bases between them. Germline V gene sequence: CDR1 KGHSH, CDR2 LQKENI. In DNA, the CDR3 is TGTGCCAGCTCACCTCAGGGAACAAGTACAGATACGCAGTATTTT. Translation gives CASSPQGTSTDTQYF.

The chain combines TRBV7-6 with TRBJ2-7; D gene unclear. CDR1 and CDR2 (germline): SGHVS, FNYEAQ. The CDR3 runs to 15 residues. V shed 1 base and J shed 6 bases, with 16 bases lying between them. This CDR3 reads CASSLDDGAPGEQYF. The DNA for the CDR3 is TGTGCCAGCAGCTTAGACGACGGCGCCCCCGGCGAGCAGTACTTC.

The chain combines TRBV7-2 with TRBJ2-7, with D perhaps assigned TRBD1 or TRBD2 (5 bases each). Per germline, CDR1 SGHTA and CDR2 FQGNSA. V was cut by 5 bases and J by 3 bases, with 14 bases left in between. The CDR3 consists of 14 residues. CDR3 DNA: TGTGCCAGCAGCCCCCGGGGCATCAGCTACGAGCAGTACTTC. This encodes CASSPRGISYEQYF.

The chain employs TRBV11-2 and TRBJ2-1; 10 nucleotides line up with TRBD1. The germline CDR1 and CDR2 sequences are SGHAT and FQNNGV. This CDR3 spans 14 amino acids. The J segment lost 7 bases and the V segment lost 3 bases, leaving 3 bases of the junction unmatched. The CDR3 DNA reads as TGTGCCAGCAGCTTCGGGACAGGGGTAAATGAGCAGTTCTTC. This codes for CASSFGTGVNEQFF.

This chain links TRBV30 with TRBJ1-5, with D perhaps matching TRBD1 (5 bases). This CDR3 spans 16 amino acids. Germline-derived CDR1 and CDR2 are GTSNPN and SVGIG (reference sequence). V dropped 2 bases and J dropped 5 bases, with 19 bases sitting between them. The CDR3 is CAWSPSYRWAYQPQHF. The DNA of the CDR3 is TGTGCCTGGAGTCCCTCGTACAGGTGGGCCTATCAGCCCCAGCATTTT.

The rearrangement joins TRBV5-4 to TRBJ1-3; maybe TRBD1 (5 bases). Germline CDR1 reads SGHNT; CDR2 reads YYREEE (reference sequence). Trimming removed 2 bases from V and 0 bases from J, with 9 bases in between. The CDR3 has 15 amino acids. The CDR3, as DNA: TGTGCCAGCAGCTTACCCCAGGGCTCTGGAAACACCATATATTTT. Translation gives CASSLPQGSGNTIYF.

The V gene is TRBV6-5, the J gene TRBJ2-2; the D gene could be TRBD1 or TRBD2 (5 bases each). The germline V gene has CDR1 MNHEY and CDR2 SVGAGI. The CDR3 spans 15 residues. Between the trimmed V and J ends, which lost 5 bases and 5 bases, there was a span of 15 bases. The CDR3 protein is CASSRDLRVTGELFF. The CDR3 DNA sequence: TGTGCCAGCAGTCGGGACCTAAGGGTAACCGGGGAGCTGTTTTTT.

This chain connects TRBV28 to TRBJ2-3, with unresolved D. The V end lost 7 bases, the J end lost 7 bases, and 18 bases lay between the germline ends. This CDR3 region has 14 residues. In germline, CDR1 is MDHEN, CDR2 SYDVKM. CDR3 sequence: CASKGVPERHTQYF. Written as DNA, the CDR3 is TGTGCCAGCAAGGGTGTTCCCGAGCGACATACGCAGTATTTT.

The chain recombines TRBV5-6 with TRBJ2-1; 9 bases are a match to TRBD2. The CDR3 spans 14 residues. Trimming took 6 bases from V and 10 from J; bases not matched to a gene: 11. Germline CDR1 reads SGHDT; CDR2 reads YYEEEE. CDR3 protein: CASNIAGVPGEQFF. The CDR3 region has the DNA TGTGCCAGCAATATAGCGGGAGTTCCTGGGGAGCAGTTCTTC.

The chain carries TRBV28 and TRBJ2-3, with 12 bases fitting TRBD2. The CDR3 extends over 22 amino acids. V shed 4 bases, J shed 2 bases, and the junction held 22 bases outside the gene matches. Germline loops: CDR1 MDHEN, CDR2 SYDVKM. The DNA of the CDR3 is TGTGCCAGCAGTTACCCCACATCGGGGCTAGCGGGAGGGTATTTTTTCACAGATACGCAGTATTTT. It translates to CASSYPTSGLAGGYFFTDTQYF.

This rearrangement joins TRBV27 to TRBJ2-7; D could derive from TRBD1 or TRBD2 (5 bases each). The germline V gene has CDR1 MNHEY and CDR2 SMNVEV (reference sequence). V was pared by 4 bases and J by 3 bases, with 16 bases between. The CDR3 runs 15 residues. The CDR3 reads CASSSLGAGGYEQYF. The DNA for the CDR3 is TGTGCCAGCAGTTCATTAGGGGCTGGGGGCTACGAGCAGTACTTC.